This TCR beta chain was sequenced for a study of blood T cell repertoires in COVID-19. At the level of the study: T cells, B-cell-depleted T cells, or PBMCs provided the cDNA or gDNA that served as material.

This clone appeared once. Assay: immunoSEQ multiplex PCR; the TCRdb copy retains only in-frame clones and omits some. The sample holds roughly 140,000 clones; 75% to 90% are singletons and the top ten take 15%. Sequences were obtained from peripheral blood. This receptor was obtained from a woman between 40 and 55 years old with acute or convalescent COVID-19.

The CDR3 coding sequence is TGCGCCAGCAGCTTGGGAGGCAGTACCACAGATACGCAGTATTTT. Its translation is CASSLGGSTTDTQYF. This chain uses TRBV5-1 with TRBJ2-3; D call uncertain. V was cut by 0 bases and J by 2 bases, with 10 bases left in between. The germline V gene has CDR1 SGHRS and CDR2 YFSETQ. The CDR3 consists of 15 residues.